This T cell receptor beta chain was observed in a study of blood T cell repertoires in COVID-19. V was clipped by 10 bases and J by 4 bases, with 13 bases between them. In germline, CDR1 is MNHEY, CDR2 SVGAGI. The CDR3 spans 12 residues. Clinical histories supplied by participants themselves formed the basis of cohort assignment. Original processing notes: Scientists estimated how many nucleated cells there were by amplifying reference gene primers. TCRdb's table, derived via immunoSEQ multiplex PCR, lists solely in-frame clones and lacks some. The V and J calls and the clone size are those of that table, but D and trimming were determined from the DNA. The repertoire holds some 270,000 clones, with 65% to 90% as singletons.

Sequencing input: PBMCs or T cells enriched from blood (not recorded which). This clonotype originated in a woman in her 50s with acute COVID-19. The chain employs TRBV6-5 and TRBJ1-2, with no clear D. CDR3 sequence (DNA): TGTGCCACCCAGTCGATACCCTATGGCTACACCTTC. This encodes CATQSIPYGYTF.